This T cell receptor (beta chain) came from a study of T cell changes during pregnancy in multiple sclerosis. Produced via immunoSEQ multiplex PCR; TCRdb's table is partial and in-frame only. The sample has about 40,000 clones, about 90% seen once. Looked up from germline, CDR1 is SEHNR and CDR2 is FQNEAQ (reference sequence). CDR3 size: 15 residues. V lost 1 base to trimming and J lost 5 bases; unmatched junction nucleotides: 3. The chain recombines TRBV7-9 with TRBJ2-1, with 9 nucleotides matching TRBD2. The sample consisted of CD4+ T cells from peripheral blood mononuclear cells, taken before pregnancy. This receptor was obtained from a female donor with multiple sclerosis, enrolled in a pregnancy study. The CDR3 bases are TGTGCCAGCAGCTTAGGGCTAGCGGGGAACAATGAGCAGTTCTTC. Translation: CASSLGLAGNNEQFF.